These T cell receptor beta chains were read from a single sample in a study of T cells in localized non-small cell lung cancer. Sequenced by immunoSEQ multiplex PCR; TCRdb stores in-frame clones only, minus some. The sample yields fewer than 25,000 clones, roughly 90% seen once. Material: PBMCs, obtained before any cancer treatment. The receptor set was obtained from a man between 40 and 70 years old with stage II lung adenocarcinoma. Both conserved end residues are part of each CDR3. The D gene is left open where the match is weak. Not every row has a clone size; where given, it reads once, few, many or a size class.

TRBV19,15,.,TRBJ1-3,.,CASSSGDFSGNTIYF,TGTGCCAGTAGTAGCGGTGACTTCTCTGGAAACACCATATATTTT
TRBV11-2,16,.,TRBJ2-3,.,CASRGLRAGKVYTQYF,TGTGCCAGCCGGGGGCTACGAGCGGGAAAGGTATATACGCAGTATTTT
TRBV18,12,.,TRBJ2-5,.,CASSQGQETQYF,TGTGCCAGCTCACAGGGTCAAGAGACCCAGTACTTC
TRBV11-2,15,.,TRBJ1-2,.,CASSLDRGGRAGYTF,TGTGCCAGCAGCTTAGACAGGGGAGGAAGGGCTGGCTACACCTTC
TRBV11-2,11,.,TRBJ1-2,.,CASGNRDGYTF,TGTGCCAGCGGCAACAGGGATGGCTACACCTTC
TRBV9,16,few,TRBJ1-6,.,CASSVDWGALGSPLHF,TGTGCCAGCAGCGTAGACTGGGGGGCGCTCGGTTCACCCCTCCACTTT
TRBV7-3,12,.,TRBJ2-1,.,CASSFPDGKQFF,TGTGCCAGCAGCTTCCCGGACGGCAAGCAGTTCTTC
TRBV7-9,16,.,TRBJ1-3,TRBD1,CASSYPGQGNGNTIYF,TGTGCCAGCAGCTATCCGGGACAGGGCAATGGAAACACCATATATTTT
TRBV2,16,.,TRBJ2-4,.,CASRKAGQGKSYIQYF,TGTGCCAGCAGGAAAGCCGGGCAGGGGAAGTCATACATTCAGTACTTC
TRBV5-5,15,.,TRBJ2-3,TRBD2,CASSLLATYTDTQYF,TGTGCCAGCAGCTTACTAGCGACGTACACAGATACGCAGTATTTT
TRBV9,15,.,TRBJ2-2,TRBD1,CASSDTGAETGELFF,TGTGCCAGCAGCGACACAGGGGCGGAGACCGGGGAGCTGTTTTTT
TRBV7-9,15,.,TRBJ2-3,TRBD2,CASSSGLAGGDTQYF,TGTGCCAGCAGCTCGGGACTAGCGGGGGGAGATACGCAGTATTTT
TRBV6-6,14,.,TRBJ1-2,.,CASTKRGGSYGYTF,TGTGCCAGCACCAAACGGGGGGGCTCTTATGGCTACACCTTC
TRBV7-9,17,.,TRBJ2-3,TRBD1,CASSSPGGTGGTDTQYF,TGTGCCAGCAGCTCTCCCGGTGGGACAGGAGGGACAGATACGCAGTATTTT
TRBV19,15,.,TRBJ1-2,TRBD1,CASTTGTGGSYGYTF,TGTGCCAGTACCACCGGGACAGGGGGTAGCTATGGCTACACCTTC
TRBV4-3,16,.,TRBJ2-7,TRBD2,CASSQDRLAGSYEQYF,TGCGCCAGCAGCCAAGACAGACTAGCGGGATCCTACGAGCAGTACTTC
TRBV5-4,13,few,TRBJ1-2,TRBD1,CASRRQGTYGYTF,TGTGCCAGCCGGAGACAGGGCACCTATGGCTACACCTTC
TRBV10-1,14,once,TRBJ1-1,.,CASSPGTLNTEAFF,TGCGCCAGCAGCCCCGGGACACTCAACACTGAAGCTTTCTTT
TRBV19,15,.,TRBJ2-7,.,CASSIDITGWSEQYF,TGTGCCAGTAGTATAGATATCACAGGGTGGAGCGAGCAGTACTTC
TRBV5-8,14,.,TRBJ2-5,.,CASSLSAVSETQYF,TGTGCCAGCAGCTTGTCGGCCGTCTCAGAGACCCAGTACTTC
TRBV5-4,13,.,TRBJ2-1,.,CASRIQGQNEQFF,TGTGCCAGCAGGATACAGGGACAAAATGAGCAGTTCTTC
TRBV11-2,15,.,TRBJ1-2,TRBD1,CASSYAQGARDGYTF,TGTGCCAGCAGCTACGCACAGGGGGCGCGAGACGGCTACACCTTC
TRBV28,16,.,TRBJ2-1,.,CASSSRAPGRGNEQFF,TGTGCCAGCAGTTCCCGGGCCCCGGGGCGAGGAAATGAGCAGTTCTTC
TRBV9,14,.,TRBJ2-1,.,CASSDGGHYTAQFF,TGTGCCAGCAGCGATGGGGGGCATTATACCGCGCAGTTCTTC
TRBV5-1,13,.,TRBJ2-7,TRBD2,CASSRGGADEQYF,TGCGCCAGCAGCCGCGGGGGGGCTGACGAGCAGTACTTC
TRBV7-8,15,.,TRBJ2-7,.,CASSPRDIATYEQYF,TGTGCCAGCAGCCCTAGGGACATCGCAACCTACGAGCAGTACTTC
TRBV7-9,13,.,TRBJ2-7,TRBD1,CASGGQDHYEQYF,TGTGCCAGCGGCGGACAGGACCACTACGAGCAGTACTTC